These T cell receptor beta chains were read from a single sample in a study of CD4 T cells in relation to SARS-CoV-2 and coronaviruses. Method: immunoSEQ multiplex PCR; TCRdb's copy keeps in-frame clones and lacks some. The sample lists roughly 20,000 clones, around 73% seen once, with about 21% in the top ten. Antigens for these TCRs are unknown. The sequencing sample was made of CD4+ T cells from PBMCs, cultured in vitro. These receptors all come from a human donor in good health. The CDR3 runs from the conserved cysteine through the conserved F or W. Each record gives: D gene, clone size, CDR3 length, J gene, V gene, CDR3 protein, CDR3 DNA. The D gene is left open where the match is weak. Clone size is not always given. Where it is, it says once, few, many or a class for expanded clones.

d_gene: TRBD2; abundance: -; len: 14; j_gene: TRBJ2-7; v_gene: TRBV20-1; CDR3aa: CSASPRTSGRHQYF; CDR3nt: TGCAGTGCTAGTCCCCGGACTAGCGGGAGACATCAGTACTTC
d_gene: -; abundance: -; len: 13; j_gene: TRBJ2-7; v_gene: TRBV5-1; CDR3aa: CASSSGPSYEQYF; CDR3nt: TGCGCCAGCAGCTCTGGACCTTCCTACGAGCAGTACTTC
d_gene: -; abundance: -; len: 13; j_gene: TRBJ2-7; v_gene: TRBV7-2; CDR3aa: CASSLEVGFRQYF; CDR3nt: TGTGCCAGCAGCTTAGAAGTCGGCTTCAGGCAGTACTTC
d_gene: TRBD1; abundance: -; len: 14; j_gene: TRBJ1-1; v_gene: TRBV5-1; CDR3aa: CASRTQGQGNEAFF; CDR3nt: TGCGCCAGCAGAACCCAGGGACAGGGGAATGAAGCTTTCTTT
d_gene: -; abundance: -; len: 16; j_gene: TRBJ1-5; v_gene: TRBV19; CDR3aa: CASSLLTGSSNQPQHF; CDR3nt: TGTGCCAGTAGTCTCCTAACAGGGTCGAGCAATCAGCCCCAGCATTTT
d_gene: -; abundance: -; len: 13; j_gene: TRBJ1-1; v_gene: TRBV2; CDR3aa: CASSKGEGTEAFF; CDR3nt: TGTGCCAGCAGTAAAGGGGAGGGGACTGAAGCTTTCTTT
d_gene: -; abundance: -; len: 14; j_gene: TRBJ2-2; v_gene: TRBV11-2; CDR3aa: CASSLGLSTGELFF; CDR3nt: TGTGCCAGCAGCTTAGGTCTAAGCACCGGGGAGCTGTTTTTT
d_gene: TRBD2; abundance: -; len: 13; j_gene: TRBJ2-2; v_gene: TRBV7-9; CDR3aa: CASSWRETGELFF; CDR3nt: TGTGCCAGCAGCTGGCGGGAGACCGGGGAGCTGTTTTTT
d_gene: TRBD2; abundance: -; len: 10; j_gene: TRBJ2-2; v_gene: TRBV7-8; CDR3aa: CAWGGGELFF; CDR3nt: TGTGCCTGGGGGGGCGGGGAGCTGTTTTTT
d_gene: -; abundance: -; len: 13; j_gene: TRBJ1-5; v_gene: TRBV18; CDR3aa: CASSQGGDQPQHF; CDR3nt: TGTGCCAGCTCACAGGGAGGGGATCAGCCCCAGCATTTT
d_gene: -; abundance: -; len: 13; j_gene: TRBJ1-1; v_gene: TRBV6-5; CDR3aa: CASSYSRKTEAFF; CDR3nt: TGTGCCAGCAGTTACTCGAGGAAAACTGAAGCTTTCTTT
d_gene: TRBD2; abundance: -; len: 14; j_gene: TRBJ2-7; v_gene: TRBV10-3; CDR3aa: CAIGLAGSSYEQYF; CDR3nt: TGTGCCATTGGACTAGCGGGGAGCTCCTACGAGCAGTACTTC
d_gene: TRBD2; abundance: -; len: 15; j_gene: TRBJ2-7; v_gene: TRBV7-9; CDR3aa: CASSRETSVWGEQYF; CDR3nt: TGTGCCAGCTCCCGGGAGACTAGCGTTTGGGGCGAGCAGTACTTC
d_gene: TRBD1; abundance: -; len: 16; j_gene: TRBJ1-2; v_gene: TRBV27; CDR3aa: CASSLSGTGMDYGYTF; CDR3nt: TGTGCCAGCAGTTTATCGGGGACAGGGATGGACTATGGCTACACCTTC
d_gene: -; abundance: few; len: 12; j_gene: TRBJ1-5; v_gene: TRBV7-9; CDR3aa: CASSTVEQPQHF; CDR3nt: TGTGCCAGCAGCACTGTAGAGCAGCCCCAGCATTTT
d_gene: -; abundance: -; len: 14; j_gene: TRBJ1-2; v_gene: TRBV6-5; CDR3aa: CASSSGGNGYGYTF; CDR3nt: TGTGCCAGCTCCTCCGGAGGGAATGGCTATGGCTACACCTTC
d_gene: -; abundance: -; len: 15; j_gene: TRBJ2-7; v_gene: TRBV7-9; CDR3aa: CASSLDLAPFLEQYF; CDR3nt: TGTGCCAGCAGCTTAGACCTAGCTCCTTTCTTAGAGCAGTACTTC
d_gene: TRBD1; abundance: few; len: 15; j_gene: TRBJ2-7; v_gene: TRBV5-1; CDR3aa: CASSPGQGISYEQYF; CDR3nt: TGCGCCAGCAGCCCTGGACAGGGGATCTCCTACGAGCAGTACTTC
d_gene: -; abundance: -; len: 12; j_gene: TRBJ2-1; v_gene: TRBV30; CDR3aa: CAWSSSYNEQFF; CDR3nt: TGTGCCTGGAGTAGCTCCTACAATGAGCAGTTCTTC
d_gene: -; abundance: -; len: 12; j_gene: TRBJ2-7; v_gene: TRBV11-2; CDR3aa: CASSLVATEQYF; CDR3nt: TGTGCCAGCAGCTTAGTCGCGACCGAGCAGTACTTC
d_gene: TRBD2; abundance: -; len: 15; j_gene: TRBJ2-3; v_gene: TRBV6-5; CDR3aa: CASSLAGPSTDTQYF; CDR3nt: TGTGCCAGCAGCTTAGCGGGGCCTAGCACAGATACGCAGTATTTT
d_gene: TRBD1; abundance: -; len: 14; j_gene: TRBJ1-2; v_gene: TRBV19; CDR3aa: CASSIKGQSDGYTF; CDR3nt: TGTGCCAGTAGTATAAAGGGACAGTCTGATGGCTACACCTTC
d_gene: TRBD1; abundance: -; len: 18; j_gene: TRBJ1-1; v_gene: TRBV10-2; CDR3aa: CASSESMGQGGGNTEAFF; CDR3nt: TGCGCCAGCAGTGAGTCGATGGGACAGGGAGGAGGGAACACTGAAGCTTTCTTT
d_gene: -; abundance: few; len: 15; j_gene: TRBJ2-2; v_gene: TRBV6-5; CDR3aa: CASTPGVHNTGELFF; CDR3nt: TGTGCCAGCACCCCAGGGGTACATAACACCGGGGAGCTGTTTTTT
d_gene: -; abundance: medium-sized; len: 14; j_gene: TRBJ2-3; v_gene: TRBV7-3; CDR3aa: CASSSYLSTDTQYF; CDR3nt: TGTGCCAGCAGCTCCTATCTAAGCACAGATACGCAGTATTTT
d_gene: -; abundance: -; len: 11; j_gene: TRBJ2-3; v_gene: TRBV12-3/TRBV12-4; CDR3aa: CASRTSDTQYF; CDR3nt: TGTGCCAGCAGGACCTCAGATACGCAGTATTTT
d_gene: -; abundance: few; len: 13; j_gene: TRBJ1-2; v_gene: TRBV3-1/TRBV3-2; CDR3aa: CASSQDHGNGYTF; CDR3nt: TGTGCCAGCAGCCAAGATCATGGGAATGGCTACACCTTC
d_gene: TRBD1; abundance: -; len: 13; j_gene: TRBJ1-2; v_gene: TRBV18; CDR3aa: CASSPDRGQGYTF; CDR3nt: TGTGCCAGCTCACCGGACAGGGGGCAAGGCTACACCTTC
d_gene: TRBD2; abundance: -; len: 15; j_gene: TRBJ2-3; v_gene: TRBV6-5; CDR3aa: CASSGTSGTPDTQYF; CDR3nt: TGTGCCAGCAGCGGGACTAGCGGGACCCCAGATACGCAGTATTTT
d_gene: -; abundance: -; len: 13; j_gene: TRBJ1-5; v_gene: TRBV27; CDR3aa: CASSAKFNQPQHF; CDR3nt: TGTGCCAGCAGCGCGAAATTCAATCAGCCCCAGCATTTT
d_gene: -; abundance: -; len: 15; j_gene: TRBJ1-1; v_gene: TRBV2; CDR3aa: CASMGAWTANTEAFF; CDR3nt: TGTGCCAGCATGGGTGCTTGGACAGCCAACACTGAAGCTTTCTTT
d_gene: TRBD1; abundance: -; len: 15; j_gene: TRBJ1-1; v_gene: TRBV6-6; CDR3aa: CASSRSGTANTEAFF; CDR3nt: TGTGCCAGCAGTCGATCCGGGACAGCGAACACTGAAGCTTTCTTT
d_gene: -; abundance: -; len: 15; j_gene: TRBJ2-3; v_gene: TRBV27; CDR3aa: CASGNDNPWGETQYF; CDR3nt: TGTGCCAGCGGAAACGACAACCCCTGGGGTGAAACGCAGTATTTT
d_gene: -; abundance: -; len: 13; j_gene: TRBJ2-1; v_gene: TRBV12-3/TRBV12-4; CDR3aa: CASSLRGSYEQFF; CDR3nt: TGTGCCAGCAGTCTGCGCGGTAGTTATGAGCAGTTCTTC
d_gene: -; abundance: few; len: 14; j_gene: TRBJ2-1; v_gene: TRBV11-2; CDR3aa: CASSSQPMGGEQFF; CDR3nt: TGTGCCAGCAGCTCCCAACCCATGGGGGGTGAGCAGTTCTTC
d_gene: -; abundance: -; len: 16; j_gene: TRBJ2-2; v_gene: TRBV5-4; CDR3aa: CASSLRGGPNTGELFF; CDR3nt: TGTGCCAGCAGCTTGCGAGGCGGCCCGAACACCGGGGAGCTGTTTTTT
d_gene: -; abundance: -; len: 17; j_gene: TRBJ1-2; v_gene: TRBV7-9; CDR3aa: CASSSTPLNQANYGYTF; CDR3nt: TGTGCCAGCAGCTCTACTCCACTGAATCAGGCTAACTATGGCTACACCTTC
d_gene: -; abundance: once; len: 19; j_gene: TRBJ2-3; v_gene: TRBV7-9; CDR3aa: CASSFRDREASGGTDTQYF; CDR3nt: TGTGCCAGCAGCTTCCGGGACAGGGAAGCTAGCGGGGGCACAGATACGCAGTATTTT
d_gene: -; abundance: -; len: 14; j_gene: TRBJ2-3; v_gene: TRBV7-3; CDR3aa: CASSLTSGTDTQYF; CDR3nt: TGTGCCAGCAGCTTAACGTCGGGTACAGATACGCAGTATTTT
d_gene: -; abundance: -; len: 15; j_gene: TRBJ2-2; v_gene: TRBV6-5; CDR3aa: CASRRTASNTGELFF; CDR3nt: TGTGCCAGCAGGAGGACCGCCTCGAACACCGGGGAGCTGTTTTTT
d_gene: -; abundance: -; len: 14; j_gene: TRBJ2-5; v_gene: TRBV3-1/TRBV3-2; CDR3aa: CASSQEGARETQYF; CDR3nt: TGTGCCAGCAGCCAGGAGGGGGCCCGAGAGACCCAGTACTTC
d_gene: TRBD2; abundance: few; len: 13; j_gene: TRBJ2-7; v_gene: TRBV3-1/TRBV3-2; CDR3aa: CASRPSGSGEQYF; CDR3nt: TGTGCCAGCAGACCTAGCGGGAGCGGCGAGCAGTACTTC
d_gene: -; abundance: -; len: 14; j_gene: TRBJ1-1; v_gene: TRBV15; CDR3aa: CATSRDRVNTEAFF; CDR3nt: TGTGCCACCAGCAGAGACAGGGTGAACACTGAAGCTTTCTTT
d_gene: TRBD1; abundance: -; len: 13; j_gene: TRBJ2-3; v_gene: TRBV3-1/TRBV3-2; CDR3aa: CASSPRRQGAPYF; CDR3nt: TGTGCCAGCAGCCCCCGTCGTCAGGGGGCGCCGTATTTT
d_gene: TRBD2; abundance: -; len: 16; j_gene: TRBJ2-7; v_gene: TRBV5-4; CDR3aa: CASSTKLAGGPGEQYF; CDR3nt: TGTGCCAGCAGCACCAAACTAGCGGGAGGGCCTGGGGAGCAGTACTTC
d_gene: -; abundance: -; len: 18; j_gene: TRBJ1-6; v_gene: TRBV5-1; CDR3aa: CASSLDGMGLLETSPLHF; CDR3nt: TGCGCCAGCAGCTTGGATGGTATGGGCCTTTTGGAGACTTCACCCCTCCACTTT
d_gene: -; abundance: few; len: 15; j_gene: TRBJ2-3; v_gene: TRBV27; CDR3aa: CASSFLGMSTDTQYF; CDR3nt: TGTGCCAGCAGTTTTTTGGGGATGAGCACAGATACGCAGTATTTT
d_gene: -; abundance: -; len: 16; j_gene: TRBJ1-1; v_gene: TRBV19; CDR3aa: CASSIKGSPRNTEAFF; CDR3nt: TGTGCCAGTAGTATTAAGGGATCCCCAAGGAACACTGAAGCTTTCTTT
d_gene: TRBD1; abundance: -; len: 16; j_gene: TRBJ2-3; v_gene: TRBV25-1; CDR3aa: CASSETTGGYTDTQYF; CDR3nt: TGTGCCAGCAGTGAAACCACAGGGGGGTACACAGATACGCAGTATTTT
d_gene: -; abundance: -; len: 16; j_gene: TRBJ2-1; v_gene: TRBV15; CDR3aa: CATSRGGVAANNEQFF; CDR3nt: TGTGCCACCAGCAGAGGGGGGGTAGCGGCCAACAATGAGCAGTTCTTC
d_gene: TRBD1; abundance: -; len: 17; j_gene: TRBJ2-3; v_gene: TRBV28; CDR3aa: CASSPSGDRGVIDTQYF; CDR3nt: TGTGCCAGCAGTCCCTCCGGGGACAGGGGGGTGATAGATACGCAGTATTTT